The 22 T cell receptor beta chains listed next were all sequenced from one sample in a study of blood T cell repertoires in COVID-19. Repertoires were generated with immunoSEQ multiplex PCR, while TCRdb's copy carries only in-frame clones and drops some. The sample records 35,000 or so clones, 75% to 90% being singletons. Sequences were obtained from peripheral blood. The receptor set was obtained from a man between 70 and 80 years old with acute or convalescent COVID-19.

The chain carries TRBV29-1 and TRBJ1-6; D not certain. The germline V gene encodes CDR1 SQVTM and CDR2 ANQGSEA. The germline V and J ends were trimmed by 4 bases and 9 bases, with 13 bases remaining between them. The CDR3 extends over 13 amino acids. The CDR3 DNA sequence: TGCAGCGTTGGGACGGGGATCGGTTCACCCCTCCACTTT. Amino acids: CSVGTGIGSPLHF.

This sequence joins TRBV5-1 and TRBJ2-7; D might be TRBD1 (5 bases). The CDR3 is made up of 13 amino acids. Trimming left V 4 bases short and J 0 bases short, with 8 bases between. In germline, CDR1 is SGHRS, CDR2 YFSETQ. In DNA, the CDR3 is TGCGCCAGCAGCCAGGACACCTCCTACGAGCAGTACTTC. Translated, it gives CASSQDTSYEQYF.

CDR3 coding DNA: TGTGCCAGCAGCGCCCGTGCTGGGGGCTATGACGATGGCTACACCTTC. Amino acids: CASSARAGGYDDGYTF. The rearrangement joins TRBV9 to TRBJ1-2, with a tentative D call TRBD1 (6 bases). The V end was cut by 3 bases, the J end by 6 bases, with 21 bases between. The CDR3 has 16 amino acids. CDR1 is SGDLS and CDR2 is YYNGEE in the germline V gene.

This chain joins TRBV14 and TRBJ1-1, with D unclear. CDR1 SGHDN and CDR2 FVKESK come from the germline V gene. There are 11 residues in the CDR3. V dropped 4 bases and J dropped 4 bases, with 4 bases sitting between them. The CDR3 here is CASSPSTEAFF. The DNA of the CDR3 is TGTGCCAGCAGCCCTAGCACTGAAGCTTTCTTT.

The chain combines TRBV18 with TRBJ2-2, with 7 bases that match TRBD1. Per the germline V gene, CDR1 is KGHSH and CDR2 is LQKENI. CDR3 length: 17 amino acids. V was pared by 0 bases and J by 2 bases, with 6 bases of the junction left unmatched. The CDR3 is CASSPPGQRINTGELFF. CDR3 DNA sequence: TGTGCCAGCTCACCACCGGGACAGAGAATTAACACCGGGGAGCTGTTTTTT.

The chain is built from TRBV5-4 and TRBJ2-2, with 8 bases aligning to TRBD2. Unmatched junction bases numbered 4, after V lost 5 bases and J lost 4 bases. The CDR3 is 14 amino acids. Per the germline V gene, CDR1 is SGHNT and CDR2 is YYREEE (reference sequence). CDR3 nucleotide sequence: TGTGCCAGCAGGCGGGAGGCTGGCACCGGGGAGCTGTTTTTT. Translation gives CASRREAGTGELFF.

The rearrangement joins TRBV18 to TRBJ1-2; 9 positions match TRBD1. The junction had 8 bases not matched to a gene; V was cut back by 3 bases and J by 6 bases. The CDR3 sequence is 15 residues long. Per germline, CDR1 KGHSH and CDR2 LQKENI. The CDR3 loop reads CASSPPPGTGNGYTF. CDR3 nucleotides: TGTGCCAGCTCACCGCCCCCCGGGACAGGGAATGGCTACACCTTC.

The V gene is TRBV7-8, the J gene TRBJ1-1; 7 bases agree with TRBD1. The trim removed 5 bases at V and 7 bases at J, leaving 13 bases unmatched. Germline V gives CDR1 SGHVS, CDR2 FQNEAQ. There are 15 residues in the CDR3. DNA of the CDR3: TGTGCCAGCAGCCAGAATCGGGCAGGGGGTGTTGAAGCTTTCTTT. Its translation is CASSQNRAGGVEAFF. Based on the CDR3 plus reference TRBV7-8 and TRBJ1-1, the full variable domain is GAGVSQSPRYKVAKRGQDVALRCDPISGHVSLFWYQQALGQGPEFLTYFQNEAQLDKSGLPSDRFFAERPEGSVSTLKIQRTQQEDSAVYLCASSQNRAGGVEAFFGQGTRLTVV.

The chain recombines TRBV7-2 with TRBJ2-1; 14 bases are a match to TRBD2. The CDR3 consists of 16 residues. Germline V CDR1 and CDR2: SGHTA, FQGNSA. Trimming cost V 3 bases and J 9 bases; bases outside gene matches: 7. CDR3 region: CASSLPGLAGVSEQFF. The CDR3 bases are TGTGCCAGCAGCTTGCCGGGACTAGCGGGAGTGAGTGAGCAGTTCTTC.

This chain connects TRBV6-2 or TRBV6-3 to TRBJ2-5; D gene unclear. V lost 0 bases, J lost 4 bases, and 6 bases lay in between. The CDR3 is 13 amino acids. Germline V gene lookup returns CDR1 MNHEY and CDR2 SVGEGT. DNA of the CDR3: TGTGCCAGCAGTTACTCGAGTAGAGAGACCCAGTACTTC. Encoded protein: CASSYSSRETQYF.

The gene calls are TRBV11-3 and TRBJ2-3, with TRBD2 matching over 11 bases. The CDR3 is made up of 15 amino acids. The germline CDR1 and CDR2 sequences are SGHNT and YENEEA. J gave up 2 bases and V 7 bases, and 5 bases lay outside the gene matches. The DNA for the CDR3 is TGTGCCAGCACCACGGGACTAGCGGACACAGATACGCAGTATTTT. Amino acid sequence: CASTTGLADTDTQYF.

This chain joins TRBV19 and TRBJ2-3; weak D call: TRBD2 (5 bases). The CDR3 extends over 14 amino acids. CDR1 is LNHDA and CDR2 is SQIVND in the germline V gene (reference sequence). Trimming left V 6 bases short and J 3 bases short, with 13 bases between. Written as DNA, the CDR3 is TGTGCCAGTAGATCTAGCCTTTCAACAGATACGCAGTATTTT. It codes for CASRSSLSTDTQYF.

This chain joins TRBV7-8 and TRBJ1-6; D is possibly TRBD1 (6 bases). The CDR3 contains 16 residues. The germline V gene encodes CDR1 SGHVS and CDR2 FQNEAQ. V dropped 1 base and J dropped 7 bases, with 14 bases sitting between them. This CDR3 is CASSLGYDRLNSPLHF. DNA of the CDR3: TGTGCCAGCAGCTTAGGTTATGACAGGTTAAATTCACCCCTCCACTTT.

The gene calls are TRBV7-9 and TRBJ2-7; D is possibly TRBD2 (6 bases). The CDR3 length is 14 residues. With 2 bases removed from V and 0 bases from J, the gap between germline ends came to 8 bases. Germline V gives CDR1 SEHNR, CDR2 FQNEAQ (reference sequence). Here the CDR3 reads CASSLRRDSYEQYF. The CDR3 nucleotides are TGTGCCAGCAGCTTAAGGAGGGACTCCTACGAGCAGTACTTC.

The chain is built from TRBV25-1 and TRBJ2-5, with 7 bases aligning to TRBD1. The CDR3 is 15 amino acids. Germline lookup yields CDR1 MGHDK and CDR2 SYGVNS. The V gene end was trimmed by 4 bases and the J gene end by 1 base; junction bases not matched to a gene: 6. CDR3 in DNA: TGTGCCAGCAGTGCCCTACAGGGGACCCAAGAGACCCAGTACTTC. Amino acids: CASSALQGTQETQYF.

V usage is TRBV7-8 and J usage is TRBJ2-1; 9 positions match TRBD1. V shed 5 bases and J 10 bases; nucleotides not matched to a gene: 6. Germline loops: CDR1 SGHVS, CDR2 FQNEAQ. The CDR3 spans 13 residues. The CDR3 region is CASSPDRGGEQFF. The CDR3 DNA reads TGTGCCAGCAGCCCCGACAGGGGGGGCGAGCAGTTCTTC.

The chain links TRBV4-3 to TRBJ1-1; maybe TRBD1 (5 bases). The germline V gene has CDR1 LGHNA and CDR2 YSLEER. The CDR3 is 14 amino acids. Trimming cost V 4 bases and J 4 bases, with 13 bases left between them. In DNA, the CDR3 is TGCGCCAGCAGCCCTATGGCAGGGCTCACTGAAGCTTTCTTT. Its translation: CASSPMAGLTEAFF.

The CDR3 loop reads CASSQTGVTTDTQYF. CDR3 DNA sequence: TGTGCCAGCAGTCAAACAGGGGTAACCACAGATACGCAGTATTTT. The V call is TRBV6-5, the J call TRBJ2-3, with 7 bases matching TRBD1. V trimming: 5 bases; J trimming: 2 bases; junction bases outside the gene matches: 7. Germline V gives CDR1 MNHEY, CDR2 SVGAGI. The CDR3 extends over 15 amino acids.

In DNA form, the CDR3 reads TGTGCCAGCAGTTTACCGAGACAGGGCAATCAGCCCCAGCATTTT. Protein: CASSLPRQGNQPQHF. The chain uses TRBV28 and TRBJ1-5; maybe TRBD1 (6 bases). Trimming took 2 bases from V and 2 from J, leaving 10 bases between them. From germline, CDR1 is MDHEN and CDR2 SYDVKM. This CDR3 region has 15 residues.

V is TRBV2 and J is TRBJ1-1; D may be TRBD1 (5 bases). V lost 6 bases and J 0 bases, leaving 11 bases between the germline ends. The CDR3 runs 14 residues. In germline, CDR1 is SNHLY, CDR2 FYNNEI. The CDR3 sequence is CASREQTVNTEAFF. Here the CDR3 DNA reads TGTGCCAGCAGAGAACAGACAGTGAACACTGAAGCTTTCTTT.

V usage is TRBV6-2 or TRBV6-3 and J usage is TRBJ2-7; tentative D call: TRBD1 (6 bases). This CDR3 comprises 16 residues. CDR1 is MNHEY, CDR2 SVGEGT, per germline. Trimming took off 5 bases at V and 2 bases at J, with 19 bases between the two ends. CDR3 coding DNA: TGTGCCAGCAGTAAGCGTACAGGGCCGACAGCCTACGAGCAGTACTTC. It encodes CASSKRTGPTAYEQYF.

The chain uses TRBV2 and TRBJ1-2, with a possible D match to TRBD1 (6 bases). Trimming took off 6 bases at V and 0 bases at J, with 11 bases between the two ends. Looked up from germline, CDR1 is SNHLY and CDR2 is FYNNEI. This CDR3 spans 14 amino acids. CDR3 nucleotide sequence: TGTGCCAGCAGCGTGGACAGATCTAACTATGGCTACACCTTC. It is translated as CASSVDRSNYGYTF.